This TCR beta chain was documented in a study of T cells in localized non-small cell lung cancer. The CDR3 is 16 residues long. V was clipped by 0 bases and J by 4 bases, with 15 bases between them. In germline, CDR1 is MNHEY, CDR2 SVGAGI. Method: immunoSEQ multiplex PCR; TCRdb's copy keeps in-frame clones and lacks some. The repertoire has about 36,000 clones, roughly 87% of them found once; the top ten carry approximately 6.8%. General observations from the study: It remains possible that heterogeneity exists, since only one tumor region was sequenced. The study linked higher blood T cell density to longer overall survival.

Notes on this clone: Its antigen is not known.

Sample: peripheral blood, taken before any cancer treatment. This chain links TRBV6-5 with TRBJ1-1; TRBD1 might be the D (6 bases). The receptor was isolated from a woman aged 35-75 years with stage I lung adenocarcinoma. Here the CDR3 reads CASSYSFGAGVTEAFF. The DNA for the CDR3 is TGTGCCAGCAGTTACTCATTCGGGGCAGGGGTCACTGAAGCTTTCTTT.